This T cell receptor beta chain was captured in a study of brain T cells in children with intractable seizures. Trimming took 3 bases from V and 5 from J, leaving 7 bases between them. CDR3 length: 12 amino acids. Using immunoSEQ multiplex PCR, the repertoire was profiled, and TCRdb retains in-frame clones only, with some absent. The sample holds about 120,000 clones, roughly 94% seen once. This specimen consisted of peripheral blood, obtained at surgery. The genes are TRBV12-3 or TRBV12-4 and TRBJ1-1; D remains ambiguous. This clonotype originated in a boy younger than two with hemimegalencephaly and intractable seizures. For the CDR3, the DNA is TGTGCCAGCAGTTTTTCCGGGACTGAAGCTTTCTTT. This codes for CASSFSGTEAFF.